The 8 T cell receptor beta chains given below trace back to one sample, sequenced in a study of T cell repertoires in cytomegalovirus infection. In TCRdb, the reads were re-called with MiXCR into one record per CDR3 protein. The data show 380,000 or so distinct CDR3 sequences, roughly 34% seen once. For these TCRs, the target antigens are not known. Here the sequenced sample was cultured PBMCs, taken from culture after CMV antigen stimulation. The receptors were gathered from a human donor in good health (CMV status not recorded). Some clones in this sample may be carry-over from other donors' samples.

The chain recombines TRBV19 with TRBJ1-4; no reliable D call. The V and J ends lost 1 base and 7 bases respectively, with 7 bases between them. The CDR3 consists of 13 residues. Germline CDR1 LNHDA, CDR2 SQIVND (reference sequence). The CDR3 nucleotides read TGTGCCAGTAGTATAGTCCGGGTTGAAAAACTGTTTTTT. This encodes CASSIVRVEKLFF.

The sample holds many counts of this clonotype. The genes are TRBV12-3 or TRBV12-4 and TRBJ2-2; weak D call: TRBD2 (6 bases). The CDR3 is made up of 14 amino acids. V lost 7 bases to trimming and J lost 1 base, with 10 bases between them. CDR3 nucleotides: TGTGCCAGCAAGGGACTTTTGAACACCGGGGAGCTGTTTTTT. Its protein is CASKGLLNTGELFF.

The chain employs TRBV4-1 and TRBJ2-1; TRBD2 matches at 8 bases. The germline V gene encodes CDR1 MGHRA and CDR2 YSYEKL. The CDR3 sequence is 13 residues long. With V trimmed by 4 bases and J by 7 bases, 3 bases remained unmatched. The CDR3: CASSRSGTNEQFF. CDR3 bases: TGCGCCAGCAGCCGTAGCGGGACGAATGAGCAGTTCTTC.

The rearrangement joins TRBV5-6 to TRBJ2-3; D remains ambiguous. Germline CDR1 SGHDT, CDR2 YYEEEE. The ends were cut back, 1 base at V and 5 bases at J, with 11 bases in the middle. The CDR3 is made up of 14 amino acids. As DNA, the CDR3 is TGTGCCAGCAGCTTGCTCGGGTACGGAGATACGCAGTATTTT. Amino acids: CASSLLGYGDTQYF.

The CDR3 is CASSSVVGAVGELFF. CDR3 DNA: TGTGCCAGCAGCTCGGTAGTGGGAGCGGTCGGGGAGCTGTTTTTT. The chain links TRBV7-2 to TRBJ2-2; possibly TRBD2 for D (5 bases). The germline V gene encodes CDR1 SGHTA and CDR2 FQGNSA. Deletions cut 4 bases from V and 7 bases from J, with 16 bases between. The CDR3 runs to 15 residues.

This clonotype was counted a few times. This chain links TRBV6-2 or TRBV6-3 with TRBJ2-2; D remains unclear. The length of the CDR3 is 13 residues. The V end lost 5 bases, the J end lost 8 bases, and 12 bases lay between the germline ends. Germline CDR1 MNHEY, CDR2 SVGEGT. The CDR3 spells CASSRHPAGELFF. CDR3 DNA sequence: TGTGCCAGCAGTAGACACCCGGCTGGGGAGCTGTTTTTT.

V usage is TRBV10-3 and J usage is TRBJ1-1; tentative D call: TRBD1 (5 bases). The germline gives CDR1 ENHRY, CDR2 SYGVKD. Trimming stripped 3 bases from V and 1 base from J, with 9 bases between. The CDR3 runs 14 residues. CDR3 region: CAISDAGQNTEAFF. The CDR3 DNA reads TGTGCCATCAGTGATGCGGGGCAGAACACTGAAGCTTTCTTT.

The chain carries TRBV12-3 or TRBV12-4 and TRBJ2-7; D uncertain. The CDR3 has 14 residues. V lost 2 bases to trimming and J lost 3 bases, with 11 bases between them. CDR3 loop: CASSLSARLYEQYV. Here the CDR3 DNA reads TGTGCCAGCAGTTTATCGGCAAGGCTCTACGAGCAGTACGTC.